A selection of T cell receptor beta chains follows, all from one sample in a study of cytomegalovirus exposure and HLA in healthy donors. The table came from immunoSEQ multiplex PCR; TCRdb's copy has only in-frame clones and leaves some out. Of about 130,000 clones listed, 60% to 80% are singletons. The specimen was PBMCs. All receptors come from a male donor in good health and CMV-seronegative. Both conserved end residues are part of each CDR3. D genes are given only for firm matches. The size of a clone is reported for some rows only, either as once, few or many, or as a class for expanded clones.

TRBJ2-2	TRBV2	-	TRBD2	TGTGCCAGCAGGAGGACTAGCGGGGTTAACGGGGAGCTGTTTTTT	CASRRTSGVNGELFF
TRBJ1-2	TRBV2	-	TRBD1	TGTGCCAGCAGTGGGACAGGGAATGGCTACACCTTC	CASSGTGNGYTF
TRBJ1-5	TRBV12-5	-	TRBD1	TGTGCTAGTGGTTTGGCCCCCGACAGGGGAAGGAGCAATCAGCCCCAGCATTTT	CASGLAPDRGRSNQPQHF
TRBJ2-7	TRBV7-9	once	TRBD1	TGTGCCAGCAGCACAAGGACAGGGGGCGAGCAGTACTTC	CASSTRTGGEQYF
TRBJ1-5	TRBV21-1	-	-	TGTGCCAGCAGCAAAGAAAGGGGTCAGCCCCAGCATTTT	CASSKERGQPQHF
TRBJ1-1	TRBV10-3	-	TRBD1	TGTGCCATCAGTGTCCGTGTTAGGACCCCCCCTGGGACAGGGGGGCGTTTAGCTTTCTTT	CAISVRVRTPPGTGGRLAFF
TRBJ2-1	TRBV6-4	-	-	TGTGCCAGCAGTGGGACAGCTGGCTCCTACAATGAGCAGTTCTTC	CASSGTAGSYNEQFF
TRBJ2-1	TRBV6-1	-	TRBD2	TGTGCCAGCCGCCGCGGGAGGGCCGGTGAGCAGTTCTTC	CASRRGRAGEQFF
TRBJ1-2	TRBV9	-	-	TGTGCCAGCAGCGTAAGACACGAGCTACGATCTAACTATGGCTACACCTTC	CASSVRHELRSNYGYTF
TRBJ2-6	TRBV27	-	TRBD1	TGTGCCAGCAGTAAGGGACAGGGAACCTCTGGGGCCAACGGCCTGACTTTC	CASSKGQGTSGANGLTF
TRBJ2-7	TRBV6-5	-	-	TGTGCCAGCAGTTACTCAGGGCGGGGTCTCTACGAGCAGTACTTC	CASSYSGRGLYEQYF
TRBJ2-1	TRBV5-4	-	TRBD2	TGTGCCAGCAGCTCGGGGACTAGCGGGAGAATAGGGCAGTTCTTC	CASSSGTSGRIGQFF
TRBJ1-1	TRBV4-3	-	TRBD1	TGCGCCAGCAGCCAAGATAGGGGGCTGGGTGCTGAAGCTTTCTTT	CASSQDRGLGAEAFF
TRBJ2-7	TRBV7-2	-	TRBD1	TGTGCCAGCAGCTTAGAAGTAGGGACAGGATCCTACGAGCAGTACTTC	CASSLEVGTGSYEQYF
TRBJ2-1	TRBV27	once	TRBD1	TGTGCCAGCAGTTTCAGGGGGAATGAGCAGTTCTTC	CASSFRGNEQFF
TRBJ1-2	TRBV7-8	-	-	TGTGCCAGCAGCTTAGAGGCAGGGGCTGGCTACACCTTC	CASSLEAGAGYTF
TRBJ2-3	TRBV5-4	-	TRBD2	TGTGCCAGCAGTGGTGGTGGAGCTAGCGGGAGGACGGGTACGCAGTATTTT	CASSGGGASGRTGTQYF